This T cell receptor beta chain was identified in a study of CD8 T cells in ankylosing spondylitis. Notes on the study in general: Disease-linked clones bore a CD8+ phenotype and were relatively rare in peripheral blood. A TCR beta motif of 8 or 9 highly homologous variants appeared characteristic of ankylosing spondylitis blood.

CDR3 length equals 17 residues. The ends lost 5 bases at V and 5 bases at J; junction bases unmatched: 11. The authors made TCR beta libraries by quantitative 5'-RACE with molecular barcodes. TCRdb re-called the 5' RACE reads through MiXCR, storing one row per CDR3 protein. The top ten clones hold approximately 0.51% of a sample with more than 650,000 distinct CDR3 sequences, approximately 10% of them seen once. This clonotype was seen a handful of times. Antigen: not known. The clonotype was recovered from a male donor with ankylosing spondylitis. The J gene is TRBJ2-2, the V gene TRBV12-3 or TRBV12-4; 10 positions agree with TRBD1. Sequenced input: blood, either unsorted or a sorted T cell fraction (not recorded which). This CDR3 is CASSPTLGQGSTGELFF. CDR3 coding DNA: TGTGCCAGCAGTCCCACTTTGGGACAGGGGTCTACCGGGGAGCTGTTTTTT.